These 12 T cell receptor beta chains were sequenced from one sample in a study of human T cells and chemical hapten exposure. Specified time point: patch test 2, 6 weeks after DPC sensitization. The treatment denotes: therapeutic diphenylcyclopropenone sensitization with weekly scalp DPC. MiXCR was run by TCRdb on the RACE reads, yielding one entry per CDR3 protein. The sample carries 90,000 to 110,000 distinct CDR3 sequences, less than 10% recorded once. The specimen was whole blood, collected in connection with sensitization to the hapten diphenylcyclopropenone (DPC). Receptors were obtained from a middle-aged woman with alopecia areata. Some clones in this sample may be carry-over from other donors' samples.

The V call is TRBV19, the J call TRBJ2-4; D unresolved. The CDR3 contains 11 residues. The germline V and J ends were trimmed by 5 bases and 5 bases, with 4 bases remaining between them. Germline V lookup: CDR1 LNHDA, CDR2 SQIVND (reference sequence). CDR3 amino acids: CASSWENIQYF. The CDR3 DNA follows: TGTGCCAGTAGTTGGGAAAACATTCAGTACTTC.

In its sample, this clonotype was seen many times. The rearrangement joins TRBV28 to TRBJ1-1; D possibly corresponds to TRBD1 (6 bases). CDR1 is MDHEN, CDR2 SYDVKM, per germline. Trimming cost V 7 bases and J 3 bases, with 15 bases left between them. There are 14 residues in the CDR3. CDR3 in amino acids: CASTPPGADTEAFF. The CDR3 bases are TGTGCCAGCACCCCCCCAGGGGCAGACACTGAAGCTTTCTTT.

This clonotype was seen many times. The gene calls are TRBV7-2 and TRBJ2-1, with D unresolved. V lost 1 base to trimming and J lost 0 bases, with 10 bases between them. This CDR3 is built from 16 residues. Germline V gene sequence: CDR1 SGHTA, CDR2 FQGNSA. CDR3 residues: CASSLGRRISYNEQFF. The CDR3 nucleotides read TGTGCCAGCAGCTTAGGTCGGCGGATCTCCTACAATGAGCAGTTCTTC.

This clonotype occurred a few times. The V gene is TRBV24-1, the J gene TRBJ2-1; 11 nucleotides align to TRBD1. V was pared by 5 bases and J by 6 bases, with 5 bases of the junction left unmatched. Looked up from germline, CDR1 is KGHDR and CDR2 is SFDVKD. The CDR3 spans 15 residues. The CDR3 coding sequence is TGTGCCACCAGTGTTCCGGACAGGGGGCTCAATGAGCAGTTCTTC. Encoded protein: CATSVPDRGLNEQFF.

The chain uses TRBV12-3 or TRBV12-4 and TRBJ1-5; 7 positions match TRBD1. The CDR3 covers 14 residues. With V trimmed by 6 bases and J by 0 bases, 2 bases remained unmatched. CDR3 residues: CASSGTDSNQPQHF. CDR3 sequence (DNA): TGTGCCAGCAGCGGGACAGATAGCAATCAGCCCCAGCATTTT.

The rearrangement joins TRBV5-1 to TRBJ2-7; tentative D call: TRBD2 (5 bases). The CDR3 has 12 amino acids. Trimming left V 1 base short and J 7 bases short, with 9 bases between. CDR1 is SGHRS, CDR2 YFSETQ, per germline. This CDR3 is CASSLIASEQYF. The CDR3 DNA follows: TGCGCCAGCAGCTTGATAGCGTCGGAGCAGTACTTC.

In this sample, this clonotype turned up many times. The chain is built from TRBV5-3 and TRBJ2-7, with D hard to call. TRBV5-3 is identified as an open reading frame with a role that is uncertain. V was trimmed by 0 bases and J by 4 bases, leaving 11 bases between them. The CDR3 sequence is 14 residues long. CDR3 in DNA: TGTGCCAGAAGCTTGGGACAAGAGAGTTACGAGCAGTACTTC. Amino acids: CARSLGQESYEQYF.

This clonotype was counted many times. The chain joins TRBV20-1 to TRBJ2-7; TRBD2 matches 9 bases. CDR1 is DFQATT, CDR2 SNEGSKA, per germline (reference sequence). The CDR3 sequence is 13 residues long. V lost 6 bases, J lost 2 bases, and 5 bases stayed unmatched. CDR3 DNA sequence: TGCAGTGCGGAGGCGGGGGGGACCTACGAGCAGTACTTC. As protein: CSAEAGGTYEQYF.

Worth noting for this clonotype: One base away lies a much larger clone, so this may be a sequencing read error. This sequence joins TRBV30 and TRBJ2-6; the D gene is possibly TRBD1 (5 bases). V was pared by 8 bases and J by 1 base, with 9 bases between. The germline V gene encodes CDR1 GTSNPN and CDR2 SVGIG (reference sequence). This CDR3 is built from 13 residues. CDR3 DNA: TGTGCCCAAGGGGTTTCTGGGGCCAACGTCCTGACTTTC. It specifies CAQGVSGANVLTF.

The chain is built from TRBV10-3 and TRBJ2-7, with D perhaps TRBD2 (5 bases). The CDR3 is made up of 14 amino acids. CDR1 is ENHRY, CDR2 SYGVKD, per germline. V lost 3 bases and J 6 bases, leaving 15 bases between the germline ends. CDR3 sequence (DNA): TGTGCCATCAGTGATAGAGCCACGGGGTCCGAGCAGTACTTC. This sequence encodes CAISDRATGSEQYF.

Only a few counts were recorded for this clonotype. This chain uses TRBV4-3 with TRBJ1-5; tentative D call: TRBD1 (5 bases). Germline V gene lookup returns CDR1 LGHNA and CDR2 YSLEER. The CDR3 consists of 15 residues. Trimming stripped 0 bases from V and 5 bases from J, with 11 bases between. In DNA form, the CDR3 reads TGCGCCAGCAGCCAAGAAGCAGGGTCCTATCAGCCCCAGCATTTT. This encodes CASSQEAGSYQPQHF.

The rearrangement joins TRBV7-8 to TRBJ2-7; TRBD1 matches 7 bases. Per the germline V gene, CDR1 is SGHVS and CDR2 is FQNEAQ. There are 14 residues in the CDR3. The J segment lost 6 bases and the V segment lost 4 bases, leaving 9 bases of the junction unmatched. The CDR3 DNA reads as TGTGCCAGCAGCTCCTTGACAGGGTATCGCGAGCAGTACTTC. Its protein product is CASSSLTGYREQYF.